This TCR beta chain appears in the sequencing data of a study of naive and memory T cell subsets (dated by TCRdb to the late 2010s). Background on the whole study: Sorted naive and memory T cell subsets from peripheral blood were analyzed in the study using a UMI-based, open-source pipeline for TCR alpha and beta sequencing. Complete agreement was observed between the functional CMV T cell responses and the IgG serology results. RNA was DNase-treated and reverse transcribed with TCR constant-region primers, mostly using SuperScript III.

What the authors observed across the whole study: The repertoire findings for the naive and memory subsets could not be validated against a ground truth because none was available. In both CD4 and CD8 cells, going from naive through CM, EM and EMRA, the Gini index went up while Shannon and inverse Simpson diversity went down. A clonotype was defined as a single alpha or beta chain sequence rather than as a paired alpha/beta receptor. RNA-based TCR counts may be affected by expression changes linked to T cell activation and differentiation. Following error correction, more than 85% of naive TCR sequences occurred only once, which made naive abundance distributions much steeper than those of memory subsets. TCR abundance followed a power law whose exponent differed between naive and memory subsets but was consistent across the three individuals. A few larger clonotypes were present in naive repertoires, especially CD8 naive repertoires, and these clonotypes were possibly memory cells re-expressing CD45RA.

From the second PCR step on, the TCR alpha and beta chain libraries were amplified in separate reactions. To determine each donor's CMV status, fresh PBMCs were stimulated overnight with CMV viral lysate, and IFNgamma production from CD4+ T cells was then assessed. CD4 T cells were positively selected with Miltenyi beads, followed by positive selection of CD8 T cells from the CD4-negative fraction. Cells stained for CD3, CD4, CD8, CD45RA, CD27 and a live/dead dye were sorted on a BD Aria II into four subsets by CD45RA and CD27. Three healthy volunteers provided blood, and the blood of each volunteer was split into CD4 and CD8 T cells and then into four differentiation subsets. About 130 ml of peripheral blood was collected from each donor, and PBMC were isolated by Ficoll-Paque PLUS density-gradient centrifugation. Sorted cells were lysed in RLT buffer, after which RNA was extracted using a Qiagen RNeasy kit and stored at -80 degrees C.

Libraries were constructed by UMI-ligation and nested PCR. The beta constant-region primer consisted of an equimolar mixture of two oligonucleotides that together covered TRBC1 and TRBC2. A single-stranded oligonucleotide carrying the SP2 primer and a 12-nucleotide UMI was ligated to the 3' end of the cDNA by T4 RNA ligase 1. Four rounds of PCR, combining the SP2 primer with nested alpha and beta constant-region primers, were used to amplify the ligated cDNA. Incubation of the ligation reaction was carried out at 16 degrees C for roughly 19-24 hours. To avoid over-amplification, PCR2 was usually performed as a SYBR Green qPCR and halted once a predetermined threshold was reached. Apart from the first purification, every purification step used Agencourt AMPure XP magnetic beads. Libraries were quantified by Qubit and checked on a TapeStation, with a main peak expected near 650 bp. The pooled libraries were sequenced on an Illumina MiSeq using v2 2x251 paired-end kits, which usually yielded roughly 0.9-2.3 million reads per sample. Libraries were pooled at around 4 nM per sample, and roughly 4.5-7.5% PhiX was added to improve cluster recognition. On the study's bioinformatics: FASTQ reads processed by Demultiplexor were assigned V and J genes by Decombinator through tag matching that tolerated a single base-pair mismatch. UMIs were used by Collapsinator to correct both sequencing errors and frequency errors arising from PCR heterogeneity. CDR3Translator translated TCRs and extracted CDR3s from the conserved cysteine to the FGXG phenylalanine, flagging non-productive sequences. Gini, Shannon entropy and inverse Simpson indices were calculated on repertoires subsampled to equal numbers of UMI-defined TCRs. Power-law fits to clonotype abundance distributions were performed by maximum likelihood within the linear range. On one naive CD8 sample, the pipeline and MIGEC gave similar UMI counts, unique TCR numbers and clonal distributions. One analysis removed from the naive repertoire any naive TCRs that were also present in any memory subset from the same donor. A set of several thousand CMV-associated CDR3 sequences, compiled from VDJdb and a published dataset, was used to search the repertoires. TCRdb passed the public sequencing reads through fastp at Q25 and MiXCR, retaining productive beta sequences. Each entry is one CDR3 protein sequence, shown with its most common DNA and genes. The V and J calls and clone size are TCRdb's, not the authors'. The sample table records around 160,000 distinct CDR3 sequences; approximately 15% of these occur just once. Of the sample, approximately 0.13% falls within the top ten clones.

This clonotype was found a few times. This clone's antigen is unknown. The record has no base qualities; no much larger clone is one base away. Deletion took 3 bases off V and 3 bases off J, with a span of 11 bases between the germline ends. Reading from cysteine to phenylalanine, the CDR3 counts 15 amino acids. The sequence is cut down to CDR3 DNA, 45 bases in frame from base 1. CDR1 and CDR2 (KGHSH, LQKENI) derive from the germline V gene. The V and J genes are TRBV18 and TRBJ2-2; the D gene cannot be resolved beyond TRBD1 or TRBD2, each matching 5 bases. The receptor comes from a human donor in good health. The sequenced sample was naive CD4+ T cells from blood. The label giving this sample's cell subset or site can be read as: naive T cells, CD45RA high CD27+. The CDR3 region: CASSPLRDDTGELFF. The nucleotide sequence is TGTGCCAGCTCACCTCTCAGGGACGACACCGGGGAGCTGTTTTTT.